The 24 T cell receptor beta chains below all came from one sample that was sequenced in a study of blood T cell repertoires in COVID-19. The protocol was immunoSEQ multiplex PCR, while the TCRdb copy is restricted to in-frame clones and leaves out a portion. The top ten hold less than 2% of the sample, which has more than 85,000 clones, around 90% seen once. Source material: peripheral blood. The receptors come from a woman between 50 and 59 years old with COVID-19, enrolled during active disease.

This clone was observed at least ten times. CDR3 sequence: CASSEEASGGIKTTDTQYF. In DNA form, the CDR3 reads TGTGCCAGCAGTGAAGAAGCTAGCGGGGGAATAAAAACAACAGATACGCAGTATTTT. The chain combines TRBV2 with TRBJ2-3; 10 bases line up with TRBD2. From germline, CDR1 is SNHLY and CDR2 FYNNEI. This CDR3 has 19 amino acids. V lost 1 base and J lost 3; bases outside the gene matches: 13.

This CDR3 reads CASSQDPGQGSSPLHF. DNA for the CDR3: TGCGCCAGCAGCCAAGATCCGGGACAGGGATCCTCACCCCTCCACTTT. This chain links TRBV4-3 with TRBJ1-6; TRBD1 matches at 9 bases. V lost 0 bases to trimming and J lost 10 bases; unmatched junction nucleotides: 7. The CDR3 spans 16 residues. The germline CDR1 and CDR2 sequences are LGHNA and YSLEER.

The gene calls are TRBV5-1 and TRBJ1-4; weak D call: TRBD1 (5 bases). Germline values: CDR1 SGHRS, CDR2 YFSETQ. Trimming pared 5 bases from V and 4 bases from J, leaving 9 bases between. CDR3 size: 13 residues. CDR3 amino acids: CASRVQGNEKLFF. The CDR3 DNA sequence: TGCGCCAGCAGAGTGCAGGGTAATGAAAAACTGTTTTTT.

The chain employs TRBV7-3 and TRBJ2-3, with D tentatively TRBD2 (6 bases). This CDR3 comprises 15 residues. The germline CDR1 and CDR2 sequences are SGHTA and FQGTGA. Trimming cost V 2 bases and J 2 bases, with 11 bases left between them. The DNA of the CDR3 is TGTGCCAGCAGCTTAGAGGGAGGAGCCACAGATACGCAGTATTTT. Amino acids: CASSLEGGATDTQYF.

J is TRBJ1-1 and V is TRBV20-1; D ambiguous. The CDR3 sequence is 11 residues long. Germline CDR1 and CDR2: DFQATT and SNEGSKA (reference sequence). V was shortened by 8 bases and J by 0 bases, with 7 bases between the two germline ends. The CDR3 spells CSPGLNTEAFF. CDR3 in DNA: TGCAGTCCAGGCCTGAACACTGAAGCTTTCTTT.

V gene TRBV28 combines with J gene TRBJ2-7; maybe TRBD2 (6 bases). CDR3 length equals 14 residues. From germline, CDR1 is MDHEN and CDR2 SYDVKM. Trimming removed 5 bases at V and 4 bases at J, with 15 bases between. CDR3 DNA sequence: TGTGCCAGCAGTAGGGGAGGAGGAGGATACGAGCAGTACGTC. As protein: CASSRGGGGYEQYV.

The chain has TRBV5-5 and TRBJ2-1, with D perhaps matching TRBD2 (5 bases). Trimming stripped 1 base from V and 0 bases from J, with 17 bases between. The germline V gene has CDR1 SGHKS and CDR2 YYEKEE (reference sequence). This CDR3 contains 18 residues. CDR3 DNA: TGTGCCAGCAGCTTGTACGGTCGGGTGGGAGCCTCCTACAATGAGCAGTTCTTC. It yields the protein CASSLYGRVGASYNEQFF. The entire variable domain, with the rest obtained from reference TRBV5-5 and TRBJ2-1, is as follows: DAGVTQSPTHLIKTRGQQVTLRCSPISGHKSVSWYQQVLGQGPQFIFQYYEKEERGRGNFPDRFSARQFPNYSSELNVNALLLGDSALYLCASSLYGRVGASYNEQFFGPGTRLTVL.

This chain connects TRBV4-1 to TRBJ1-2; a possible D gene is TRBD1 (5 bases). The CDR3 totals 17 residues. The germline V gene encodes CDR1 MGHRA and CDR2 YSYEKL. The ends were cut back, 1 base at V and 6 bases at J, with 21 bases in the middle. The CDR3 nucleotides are TGCGCCAGCAGCCAAGGGGGGTTGGGAAAAGGAGGGGATGGCTACACCTTC. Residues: CASSQGGLGKGGDGYTF.

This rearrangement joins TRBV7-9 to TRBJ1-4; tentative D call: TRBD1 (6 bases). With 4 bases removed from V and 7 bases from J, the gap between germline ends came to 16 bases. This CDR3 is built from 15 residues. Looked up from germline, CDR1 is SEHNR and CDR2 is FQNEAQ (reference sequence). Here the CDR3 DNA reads TGTGCCAGCAGCTCTCTACAGGGAATGGGTGAAAAACTGTTTTTT. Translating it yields CASSSLQGMGEKLFF.

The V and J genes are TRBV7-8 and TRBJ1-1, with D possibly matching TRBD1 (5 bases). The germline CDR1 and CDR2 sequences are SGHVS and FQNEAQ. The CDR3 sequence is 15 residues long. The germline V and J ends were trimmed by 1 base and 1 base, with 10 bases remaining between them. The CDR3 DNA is TGTGCCAGCAGCTTAGGTAGTACAGGGAACACTGAAGCTTTCTTT. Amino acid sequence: CASSLGSTGNTEAFF.

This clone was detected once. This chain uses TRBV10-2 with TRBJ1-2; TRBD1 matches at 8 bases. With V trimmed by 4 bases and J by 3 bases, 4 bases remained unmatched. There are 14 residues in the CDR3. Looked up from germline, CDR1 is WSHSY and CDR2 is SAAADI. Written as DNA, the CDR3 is TGCGCCAGCAGTGCAGGGGGCGGCTACTATGGCTACACCTTC. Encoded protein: CASSAGGGYYGYTF.

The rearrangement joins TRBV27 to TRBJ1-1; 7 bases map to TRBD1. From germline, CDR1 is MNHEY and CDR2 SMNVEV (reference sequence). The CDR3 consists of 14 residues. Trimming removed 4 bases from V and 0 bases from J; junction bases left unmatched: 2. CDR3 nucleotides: TGTGCCAGCAGTTCCGGGACAGTGAACACTGAAGCTTTCTTT. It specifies CASSSGTVNTEAFF.

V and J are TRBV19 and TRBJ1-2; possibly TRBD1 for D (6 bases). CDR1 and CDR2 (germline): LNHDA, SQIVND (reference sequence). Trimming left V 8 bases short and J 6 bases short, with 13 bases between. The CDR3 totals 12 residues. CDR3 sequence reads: CASVTGSNGYTF. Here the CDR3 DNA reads TGTGCCAGTGTTACAGGGTCCAATGGCTACACCTTC.

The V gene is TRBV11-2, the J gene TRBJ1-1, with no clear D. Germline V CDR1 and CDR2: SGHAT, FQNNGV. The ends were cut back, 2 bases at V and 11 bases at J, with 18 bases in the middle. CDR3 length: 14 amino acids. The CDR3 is CASSLLYPGAEAFF. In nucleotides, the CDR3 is TGTGCCAGCAGCTTACTGTATCCGGGAGCGGAGGCTTTCTTT.

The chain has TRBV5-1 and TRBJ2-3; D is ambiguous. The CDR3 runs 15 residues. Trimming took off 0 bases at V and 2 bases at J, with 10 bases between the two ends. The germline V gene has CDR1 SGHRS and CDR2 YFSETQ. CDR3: CASSLDSAYTDTQYF. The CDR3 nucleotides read TGCGCCAGCAGCTTGGACTCCGCTTACACAGATACGCAGTATTTT.

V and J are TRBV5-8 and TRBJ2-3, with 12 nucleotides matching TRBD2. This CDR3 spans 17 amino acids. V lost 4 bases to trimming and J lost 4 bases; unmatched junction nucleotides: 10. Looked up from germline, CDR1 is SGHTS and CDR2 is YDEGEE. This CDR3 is CASSRITGLAGPDTQYF. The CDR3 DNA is TGTGCCAGCAGCAGAATAACGGGACTAGCGGGCCCAGATACGCAGTATTTT.

This CDR3 is CASSPTHRQGDNLYGYTF. CDR3 coding DNA: TGTGCCAGCAGTCCAACCCACAGGCAGGGGGATAACCTATATGGCTACACCTTC. The V gene is TRBV27, the J gene TRBJ1-2, with 7 bases fitting TRBD1. J was trimmed by 5 bases and V by 5 bases; bases with no gene match: 20. Germline V gene sequence: CDR1 MNHEY, CDR2 SMNVEV (reference sequence). The CDR3 loop spans 18 amino acids.

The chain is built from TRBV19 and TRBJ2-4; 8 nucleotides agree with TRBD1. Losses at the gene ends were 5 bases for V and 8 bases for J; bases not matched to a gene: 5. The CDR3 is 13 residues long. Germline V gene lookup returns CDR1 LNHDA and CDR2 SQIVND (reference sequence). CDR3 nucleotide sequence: TGTGCCAGTAGTGTGCAGGGGGCGGACATTCAGTACTTC. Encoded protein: CASSVQGADIQYF.

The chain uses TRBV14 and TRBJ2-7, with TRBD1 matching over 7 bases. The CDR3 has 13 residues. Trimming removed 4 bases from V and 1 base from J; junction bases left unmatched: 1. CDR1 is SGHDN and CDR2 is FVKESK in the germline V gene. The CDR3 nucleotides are TGTGCCAGCAGCCGACAGGGATCCTACGAGCAGTACGTC. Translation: CASSRQGSYEQYV.

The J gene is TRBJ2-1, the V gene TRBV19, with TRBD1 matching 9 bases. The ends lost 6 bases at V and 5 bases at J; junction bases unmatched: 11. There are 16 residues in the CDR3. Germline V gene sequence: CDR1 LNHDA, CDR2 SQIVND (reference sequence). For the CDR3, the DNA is TGTGCCAGTAGCCGAAGGGGGGGACAGGGAGACAATGAGCAGTTCTTC. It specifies CASSRRGGQGDNEQFF.

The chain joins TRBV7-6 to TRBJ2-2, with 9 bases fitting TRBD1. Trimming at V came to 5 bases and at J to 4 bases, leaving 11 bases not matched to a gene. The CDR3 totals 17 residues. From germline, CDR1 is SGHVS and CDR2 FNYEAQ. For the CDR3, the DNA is TGTGCCAGCAGCGTCCCGAACAGGGGGCGCGGCACCGGGGAGCTGTTTTTT. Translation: CASSVPNRGRGTGELFF. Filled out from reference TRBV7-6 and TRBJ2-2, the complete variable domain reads GAGVSQSPRYKVTKRGQDVALRCDPISGHVSLYWYRQALGQGPEFLTYFNYEAQQDKSGLPNDRFSAERPEGSISTLTIQRTEQRDSAMYRCASSVPNRGRGTGELFFGEGSRLTVL.

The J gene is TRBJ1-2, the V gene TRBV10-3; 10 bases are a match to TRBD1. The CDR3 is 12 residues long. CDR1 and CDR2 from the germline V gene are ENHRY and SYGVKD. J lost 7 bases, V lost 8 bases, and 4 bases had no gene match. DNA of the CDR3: TGTGCCATCGGGGGGGACAGGGGTGGCTACACCTTC. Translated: CAIGGDRGGYTF.

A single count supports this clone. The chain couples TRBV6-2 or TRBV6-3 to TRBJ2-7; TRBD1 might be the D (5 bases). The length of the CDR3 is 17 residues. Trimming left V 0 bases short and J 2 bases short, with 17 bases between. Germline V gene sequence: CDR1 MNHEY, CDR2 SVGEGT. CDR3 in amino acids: CASSYSNKGDVAYEQYF. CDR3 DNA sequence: TGTGCCAGCAGTTACTCGAATAAAGGGGATGTCGCCTACGAGCAGTACTTC.

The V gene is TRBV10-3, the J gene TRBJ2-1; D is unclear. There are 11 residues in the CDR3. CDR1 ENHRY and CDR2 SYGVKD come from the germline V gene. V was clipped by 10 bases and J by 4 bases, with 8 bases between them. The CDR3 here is CATSGYNEQFF. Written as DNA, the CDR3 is TGTGCCACTTCAGGATACAATGAGCAGTTCTTC.